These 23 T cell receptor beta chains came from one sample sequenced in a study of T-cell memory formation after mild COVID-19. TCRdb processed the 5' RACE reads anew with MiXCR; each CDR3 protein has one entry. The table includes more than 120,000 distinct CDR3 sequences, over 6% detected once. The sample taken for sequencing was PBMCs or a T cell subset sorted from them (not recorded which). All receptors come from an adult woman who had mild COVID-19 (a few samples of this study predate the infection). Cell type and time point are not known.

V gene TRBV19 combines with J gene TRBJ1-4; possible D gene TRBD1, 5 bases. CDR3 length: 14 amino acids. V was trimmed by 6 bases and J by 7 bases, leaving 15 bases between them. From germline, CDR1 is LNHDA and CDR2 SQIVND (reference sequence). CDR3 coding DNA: TGTGCCAGTAGGAAACAGGTGTCGCCTGAAAAACTGTTTTTT. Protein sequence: CASRKQVSPEKLFF. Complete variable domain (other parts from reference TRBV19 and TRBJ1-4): DGGITQSPKYLFRKEGQNVTLSCEQNLNHDAMYWYRQDPGQGLRLIYYSQIVNDFQKGDIAEGYSVSREKKESFPLTVTSAQKNPTAFYLCASRKQVSPEKLFFGSGTQLSVL.

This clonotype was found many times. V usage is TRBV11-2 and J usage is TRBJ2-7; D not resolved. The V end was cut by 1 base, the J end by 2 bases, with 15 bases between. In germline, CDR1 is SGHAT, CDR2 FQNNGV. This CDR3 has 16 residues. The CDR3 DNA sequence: TGTGCCAGCAGCTTAGTGGGCCGCCGCGGAACCTACGAGCAGTACTTC. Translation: CASSLVGRRGTYEQYF.

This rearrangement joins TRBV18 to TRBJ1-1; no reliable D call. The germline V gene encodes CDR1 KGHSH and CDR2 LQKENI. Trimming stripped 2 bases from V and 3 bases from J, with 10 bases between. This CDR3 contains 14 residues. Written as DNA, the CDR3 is TGTGCCAGCTCACCAATCGGCCGCTACACTGAAGCTTTCTTT. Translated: CASSPIGRYTEAFF.

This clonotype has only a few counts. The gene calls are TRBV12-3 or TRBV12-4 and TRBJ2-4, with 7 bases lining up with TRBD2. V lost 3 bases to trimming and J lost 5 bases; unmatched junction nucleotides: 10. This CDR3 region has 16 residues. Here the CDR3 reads CASSFSPTGLQNIQYF. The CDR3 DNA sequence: TGTGCCAGCAGTTTCTCCCCCACGGGACTACAAAACATTCAGTACTTC.

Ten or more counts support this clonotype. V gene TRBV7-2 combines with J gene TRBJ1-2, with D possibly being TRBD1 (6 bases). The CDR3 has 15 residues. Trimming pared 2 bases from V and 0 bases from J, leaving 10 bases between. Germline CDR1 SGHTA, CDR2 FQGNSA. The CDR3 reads CASSLLQGSNYGYTF. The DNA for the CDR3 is TGTGCCAGCAGCTTACTCCAGGGGTCTAACTATGGCTACACCTTC. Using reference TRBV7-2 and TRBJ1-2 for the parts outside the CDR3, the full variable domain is GAGVSQSPSNKVTEKGKDVELRCDPISGHTALYWYRQSLGQGLEFLIYFQGNSAPDKSGLPSDRFSAERTGGSVSTLTIQRTQQEDSAVYLCASSLLQGSNYGYTFGSGTRLTVV.

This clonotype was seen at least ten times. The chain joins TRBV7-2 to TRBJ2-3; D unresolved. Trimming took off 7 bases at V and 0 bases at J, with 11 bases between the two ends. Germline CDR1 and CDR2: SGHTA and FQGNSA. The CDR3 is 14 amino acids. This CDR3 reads CASTHEGSTDTQYF. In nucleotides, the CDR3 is TGTGCCAGCACCCACGAAGGTAGCACAGATACGCAGTATTTT.

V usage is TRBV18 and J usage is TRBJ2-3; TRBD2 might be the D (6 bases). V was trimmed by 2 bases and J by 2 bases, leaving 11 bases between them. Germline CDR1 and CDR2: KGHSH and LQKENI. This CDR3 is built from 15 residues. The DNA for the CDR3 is TGTGCCAGCTCACCATCCGCGGGGAACACAGATACGCAGTATTTT. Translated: CASSPSAGNTDTQYF.

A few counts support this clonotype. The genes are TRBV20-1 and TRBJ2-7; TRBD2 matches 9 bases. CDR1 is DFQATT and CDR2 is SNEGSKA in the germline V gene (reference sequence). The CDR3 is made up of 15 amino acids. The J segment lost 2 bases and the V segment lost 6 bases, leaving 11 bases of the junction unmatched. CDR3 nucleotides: TGCAGTGCGACCCCGTGGAGCGGGAGGACCTACGAGCAGTACTTC. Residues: CSATPWSGRTYEQYF.

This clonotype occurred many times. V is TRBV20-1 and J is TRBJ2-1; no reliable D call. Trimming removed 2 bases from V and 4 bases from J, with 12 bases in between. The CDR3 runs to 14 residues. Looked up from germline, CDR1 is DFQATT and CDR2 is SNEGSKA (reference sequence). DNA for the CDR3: TGCAGTGCTAGACCTGGGCGTTCGTACAATGAGCAGTTCTTC. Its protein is CSARPGRSYNEQFF.

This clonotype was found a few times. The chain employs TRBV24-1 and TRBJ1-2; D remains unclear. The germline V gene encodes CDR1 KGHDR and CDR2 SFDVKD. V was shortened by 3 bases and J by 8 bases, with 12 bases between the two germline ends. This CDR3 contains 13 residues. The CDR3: CATSDPTSAGYTF. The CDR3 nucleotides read TGTGCCACCAGTGATCCTACAAGTGCCGGCTACACCTTC.

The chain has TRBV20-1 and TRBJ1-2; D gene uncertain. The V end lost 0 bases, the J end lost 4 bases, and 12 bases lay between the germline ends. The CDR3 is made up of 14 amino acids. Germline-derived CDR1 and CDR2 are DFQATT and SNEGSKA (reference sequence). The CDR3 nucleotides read TGCAGTGCTAGAGAGTTCGACGGAATCTATGGCTACACCTTC. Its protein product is CSAREFDGIYGYTF.

The CDR3 DNA is TGCGCCAGCAGCCAAGGACCAGGGACAGGGCAAAACGAGCAGTACTTC. Translated, it gives CASSQGPGTGQNEQYF. The chain carries TRBV4-3 and TRBJ2-7, with 9 bases lining up with TRBD1. The V segment lost 1 base and the J segment 5 bases; nucleotides outside the gene matches: 9. The CDR3 totals 16 residues. Germline V gives CDR1 LGHNA, CDR2 YSLEER.

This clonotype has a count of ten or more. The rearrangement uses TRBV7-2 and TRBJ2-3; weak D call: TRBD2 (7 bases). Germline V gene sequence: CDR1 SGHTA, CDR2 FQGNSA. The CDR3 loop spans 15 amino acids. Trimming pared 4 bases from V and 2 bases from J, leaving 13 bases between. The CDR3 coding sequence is TGTGCCAGCAGCTCGCGGGGGCCGATCACAGATACGCAGTATTTT. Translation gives CASSSRGPITDTQYF.

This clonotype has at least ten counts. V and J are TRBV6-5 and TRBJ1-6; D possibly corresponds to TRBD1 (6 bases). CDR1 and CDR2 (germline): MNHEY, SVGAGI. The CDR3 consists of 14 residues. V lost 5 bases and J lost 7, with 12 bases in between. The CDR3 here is CASSPGTRNSPLHF. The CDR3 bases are TGTGCCAGCAGTCCCGGGACAAGAAATTCACCCCTCCACTTT.

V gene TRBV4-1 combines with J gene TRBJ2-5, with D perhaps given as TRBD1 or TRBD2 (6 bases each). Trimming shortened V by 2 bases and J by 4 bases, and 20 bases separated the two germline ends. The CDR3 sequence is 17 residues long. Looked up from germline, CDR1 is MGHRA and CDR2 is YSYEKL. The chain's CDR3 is CASSQPPDSLGGETQYF. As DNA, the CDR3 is TGCGCCAGCAGCCAACCCCCGGACAGTTTGGGGGGAGAGACCCAGTACTTC.

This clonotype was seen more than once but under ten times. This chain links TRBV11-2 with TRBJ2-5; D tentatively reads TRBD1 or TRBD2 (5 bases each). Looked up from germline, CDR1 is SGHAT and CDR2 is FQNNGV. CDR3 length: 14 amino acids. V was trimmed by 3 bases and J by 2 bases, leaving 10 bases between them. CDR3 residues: CASSFGGSQETQYF. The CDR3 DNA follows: TGTGCCAGCAGCTTTGGGGGTAGTCAAGAGACCCAGTACTTC.

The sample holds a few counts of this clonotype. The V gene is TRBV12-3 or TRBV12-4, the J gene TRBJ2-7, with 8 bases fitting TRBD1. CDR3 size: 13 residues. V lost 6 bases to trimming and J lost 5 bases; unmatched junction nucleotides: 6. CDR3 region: CASRSGQGHEQYF. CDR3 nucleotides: TGTGCCAGCAGGTCAGGACAGGGTCACGAGCAGTACTTC.

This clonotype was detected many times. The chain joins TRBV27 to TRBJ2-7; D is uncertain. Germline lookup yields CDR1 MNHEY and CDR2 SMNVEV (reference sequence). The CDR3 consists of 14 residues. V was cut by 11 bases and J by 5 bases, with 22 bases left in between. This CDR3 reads CASGLGFRGDEQYF. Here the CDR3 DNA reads TGTGCCTCTGGATTGGGATTCCGTGGGGACGAGCAGTACTTC.

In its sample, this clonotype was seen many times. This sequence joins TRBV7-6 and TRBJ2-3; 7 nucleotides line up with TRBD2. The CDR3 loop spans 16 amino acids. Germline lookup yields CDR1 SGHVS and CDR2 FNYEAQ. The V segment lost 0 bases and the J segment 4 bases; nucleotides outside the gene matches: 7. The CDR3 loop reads CASSLAGGGFADTQYF. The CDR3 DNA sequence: TGTGCCAGCAGCTTAGCCGGGGGAGGGTTTGCAGATACGCAGTATTTT.

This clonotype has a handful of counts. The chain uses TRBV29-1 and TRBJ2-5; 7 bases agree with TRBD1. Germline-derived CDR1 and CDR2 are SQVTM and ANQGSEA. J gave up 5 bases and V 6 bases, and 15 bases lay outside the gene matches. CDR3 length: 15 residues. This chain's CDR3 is CSVEQGMVRRETQYF. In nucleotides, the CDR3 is TGCAGCGTCGAACAGGGGATGGTCCGCAGGGAGACCCAGTACTTC.

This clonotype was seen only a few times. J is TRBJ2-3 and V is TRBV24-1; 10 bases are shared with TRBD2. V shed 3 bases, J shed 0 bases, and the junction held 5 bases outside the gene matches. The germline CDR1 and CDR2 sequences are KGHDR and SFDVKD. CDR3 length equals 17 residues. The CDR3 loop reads CATSDAELAGSTDTQYF. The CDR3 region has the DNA TGTGCCACCAGTGATGCCGAACTAGCGGGGAGCACAGATACGCAGTATTTT.

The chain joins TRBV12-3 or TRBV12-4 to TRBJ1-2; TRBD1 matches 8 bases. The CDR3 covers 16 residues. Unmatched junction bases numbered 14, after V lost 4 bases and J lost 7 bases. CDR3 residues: CASSSSSGTGATGYTF. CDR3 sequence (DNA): TGTGCCAGCAGTTCTTCCAGCGGGACAGGCGCCACTGGCTACACCTTC.

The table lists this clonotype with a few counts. The chain's CDR3 is CASRGGTGGYEQYF. In DNA form, the CDR3 reads TGTGCCAGCAGGGGTGGGACAGGGGGCTACGAGCAGTACTTC. The J gene is TRBJ2-7, the V gene TRBV6-5; 11 bases line up with TRBD1. Per germline, CDR1 MNHEY and CDR2 SVGAGI. The CDR3 extends over 14 amino acids. Losses at the gene ends were 6 bases for V and 3 bases for J; bases not matched to a gene: 4.